The 20 T cell receptor beta chains in this list originate from one sample, sequenced in a study of patients and donors after allogeneic stem cell transplantation. MiXCR, run by TCRdb on the RT-PCR reads, gives a single entry per CDR3 protein. In the table there are 150,000 to 200,000 distinct CDR3 sequences, 24% of which are singletons. Sequenced material: blood, either unsorted or a sorted T cell fraction (not recorded which). The receptors stem from a human donor who was either an allogeneic HSCT recipient or a stem cell or donor lymphocyte infusion donor (not recorded which). It is not recorded whose cells these are; they may come from a transplant donor.

The chain combines TRBV7-9 with TRBJ2-7; 10 bases map to TRBD1. This CDR3 is 15 amino acids long. With V trimmed by 5 bases and J by 2 bases, 6 bases remained unmatched. Germline V gene lookup returns CDR1 SEHNR and CDR2 FQNEAQ (reference sequence). The CDR3 coding sequence is TGTGCCAGCAGCAACTCCGGGACAGGGGCCTACGAGCAGTACTTC. Amino acids: CASSNSGTGAYEQYF.

V gene TRBV12-3 or TRBV12-4 combines with J gene TRBJ1-5; D perhaps matches TRBD1 (5 bases). This CDR3 has 13 residues. Trimming took off 7 bases at V and 5 bases at J, with 12 bases between the two ends. CDR3 bases: TGTGCCAGCACTGGGGGAGGGGATCAGCCCCAGCATTTT. Translated: CASTGGGDQPQHF.

The chain is built from TRBV5-1 and TRBJ1-4; 10 bases map to TRBD1. The CDR3 runs 15 residues. The J segment lost 10 bases and the V segment lost 3 bases, leaving 9 bases of the junction unmatched. From germline, CDR1 is SGHRS and CDR2 YFSETQ. The CDR3 sequence: CASSSGQGESGKLFF. For the CDR3, the DNA is TGCGCCAGCAGCTCTGGACAGGGGGAGAGTGGAAAACTGTTTTTT. Complete variable domain (other parts from reference TRBV5-1 and TRBJ1-4): KAGVTQTPRYLIKTRGQQVTLSCSPISGHRSVSWYQQTPGQGLQFLFEYFSETQRNKGNFPGRFSGRQFSNSRSEMNVSTLELGDSALYLCASSSGQGESGKLFFGSGTQLSVL.

This clonotype was seen a handful of times. This chain links TRBV20-1 with TRBJ2-7; TRBD1 agrees at 8 bases. The junction had 7 bases not matched to a gene; V was cut back by 3 bases and J by 3 bases. Germline CDR1 reads DFQATT; CDR2 reads SNEGSKA (reference sequence). This CDR3 spans 14 amino acids. Here the CDR3 reads CSASRVTGDYEQYF. In nucleotides, the CDR3 is TGCAGTGCTAGTCGGGTGACAGGGGACTACGAGCAGTACTTC.

The V call is TRBV20-1, the J call TRBJ2-1; maybe TRBD2 (5 bases). Between the trimmed V and J ends, which lost 1 base and 13 bases, there was a span of 11 bases. Germline CDR1 reads DFQATT; CDR2 reads SNEGSKA (reference sequence). This CDR3 region has 11 residues. CDR3 coding DNA: TGCAGTGCTAGAGGACTATTGGAACAGTTCTTC. This encodes CSARGLLEQFF.

This clonotype was picked up a small number of times. This sequence joins TRBV15 and TRBJ1-6; maybe TRBD1 (6 bases). CDR3 length: 14 residues. CDR1 is LNHNV, CDR2 YYDKDF, per germline (reference sequence). V gave up 5 bases and J gave up 4 bases, with 9 bases separating them. CDR3 nucleotide sequence: TGTGCCACCAGCCCCGGACAGTATAATTCACCCCTCCACTTT. Its translation is CATSPGQYNSPLHF.

In regard to this clonotype: The junction shows a germline mismatch at one end, possibly a read error. The V gene is TRBV10-3, the J gene TRBJ1-2; a weak D match, TRBD1 (6 bases). Per the germline V gene, CDR1 is ENHRY and CDR2 is SYGVKD. This CDR3 contains 15 residues. For the CDR3, the DNA is TGTACCATCAGTGAGTCGGACAGCAGCAATTATGGCTACACCTTC. Its translation is CTISESDSSNYGYTF.

This chain joins TRBV4-2 and TRBJ2-2; no definite D call. CDR3 length: 14 amino acids. Germline CDR1 is LGHNA and CDR2 is YNFKEQ. V lost 1 base and J 0 bases, leaving 3 bases between the germline ends. Here the CDR3 DNA reads TGTGCCAGCAGCCAAGTGACGAACACCGGGGAGCTGTTTTTT. Protein product: CASSQVTNTGELFF.

The chain uses TRBV7-9 and TRBJ2-1, with TRBD2 as a possible D gene (5 bases). This CDR3 spans 14 amino acids. Trimming stripped 6 bases from V and 5 bases from J, with 14 bases between. Germline assignment: CDR1 SEHNR and CDR2 FQNEAQ (reference sequence). Written as DNA, the CDR3 is TGTGCCAGCAGAAACCGGGATCCCGACAATGAGCAGTTCTTC. Its translation: CASRNRDPDNEQFF.

The chain uses TRBV3-1 and TRBJ2-1, with TRBD2 matching over 10 bases. Losses at the gene ends were 4 bases for V and 1 base for J; bases not matched to a gene: 7. Per germline, CDR1 LGHDT and CDR2 YNNKEL (reference sequence). The CDR3 length is 17 residues. The CDR3 is CASSLRPGLASYNEQFF. CDR3 sequence (DNA): TGTGCCAGCAGCCTTCGACCGGGACTAGCGTCCTACAATGAGCAGTTCTTC.

There are a few counts of this clonotype. This chain connects TRBV4-1 to TRBJ1-2, with 7 bases that match TRBD1. This CDR3 is 13 amino acids long. In germline, CDR1 is MGHRA, CDR2 YSYEKL. V shed 4 bases, J shed 12 bases, and the junction held 11 bases outside the gene matches. The CDR3 sequence: CASSRDPTGMHTF. The CDR3 coding sequence is TGCGCCAGCAGCCGAGACCCGACAGGGATGCACACCTTC.

This rearrangement joins TRBV29-1 to TRBJ1-1; no clear D gene. Germline assignment: CDR1 SQVTM and CDR2 ANQGSEA. This CDR3 contains 12 residues. Trimming pared 3 bases from V and 4 bases from J, leaving 9 bases between. CDR3 nucleotide sequence: TGCAGCGTTGACTCGGGGAGCACTGAAGCTTTCTTT. Translation gives CSVDSGSTEAFF.

This chain connects TRBV4-2 to TRBJ2-1, with 11 bases that match TRBD2. V trimming: 8 bases; J trimming: 5 bases; junction bases outside the gene matches: 8. The length of the CDR3 is 15 residues. In germline, CDR1 is LGHNA, CDR2 YNFKEQ. CDR3 sequence reads: CASGSSGRQDNEQFF. CDR3 coding DNA: TGTGCCAGCGGGTCTAGCGGGAGGCAAGACAATGAGCAGTTCTTC.

The chain joins TRBV29-1 to TRBJ1-1; 9 bases are a match to TRBD1. The junction had 10 bases not matched to a gene; V was cut back by 4 bases and J by 4 bases. The CDR3 consists of 15 residues. The germline gives CDR1 SQVTM, CDR2 ANQGSEA. For the CDR3, the DNA is TGCAGCGTTGTGGGTAACAGGGGGCCGCGCACTGAAGCTTTCTTT. It encodes CSVVGNRGPRTEAFF.

This chain joins TRBV4-2 and TRBJ2-5; the match to TRBD2 covers 10 bases. This CDR3 contains 16 residues. Germline V gives CDR1 LGHNA, CDR2 YNFKEQ. Trimming cost V 5 bases and J 3 bases; bases outside gene matches: 9. The CDR3 region is CASSKRMLAGEETQYF. CDR3 sequence (DNA): TGTGCCAGCAGCAAAAGGATGCTAGCGGGAGAAGAGACCCAGTACTTC.

This clonotype was observed at least ten times. The chain recombines TRBV5-1 with TRBJ1-1; D remains ambiguous. The germline CDR1 and CDR2 sequences are SGHRS and YFSETQ. V lost 4 bases and J 1 base, leaving 8 bases between the germline ends. This CDR3 has 13 residues. The DNA for the CDR3 is TGCGCCAGCAGCCCGACCAAGAACACTGAAGCTTTCTTT. Its translation: CASSPTKNTEAFF.

There are a few counts of this clonotype. V gene TRBV7-2 combines with J gene TRBJ2-1; D gene ambiguous. Trimming pared 2 bases from V and 9 bases from J, leaving 5 bases between. Germline values: CDR1 SGHTA, CDR2 FQGNSA. The CDR3 contains 11 residues. In DNA, the CDR3 is TGTGCCAGCAGCTTACCCAGTGAGCAGTTCTTC. This gives the protein CASSLPSEQFF.

Worth noting for this clonotype: Since a much larger clone is just one base distant, this may be a read error. This rearrangement joins TRBV12-3 or TRBV12-4 to TRBJ2-7; no firm D call. The CDR3 is 12 amino acids. V was clipped by 1 base and J by 3 bases, with 4 bases between them. CDR3 amino acids: CASSLGNYEQYF. The CDR3 DNA is TGTGCCAGCAGTTTAGGCAACTACGAGCAGTACTTC.

The chain combines TRBV18 with TRBJ1-5; D gene uncertain. Trimming removed 1 base from V and 7 bases from J, with 17 bases in between. The CDR3 has 16 residues. CDR1 and CDR2 from the germline V gene are KGHSH and LQKENI. CDR3 sequence: CASSPRRSQVEQPQHF. For the CDR3, the DNA is TGTGCCAGCTCACCACGGAGGTCGCAGGTGGAACAGCCCCAGCATTTT. Looking up the rest from reference TRBV18 and TRBJ1-5 gives the full variable domain: NAGVMQNPRHLVRRRGQEARLRCSPMKGHSHVYWYRQLPEEGLKFMVYLQKENIIDESGMPKERFSAEFPKEGPSILRIQQVVRGDSAAYFCASSPRRSQVEQPQHFGDGTRLSIL.

This clonotype was recorded a few times. The chain is built from TRBV29-1 and TRBJ2-3; D assignment may be TRBD1 or TRBD2 (5 bases each). The germline V and J ends were trimmed by 5 bases and 1 base, with 13 bases remaining between them. This CDR3 has 14 residues. CDR1 and CDR2 from the germline V gene are SQVTM and ANQGSEA. The CDR3 region is CSVLGTSRTDTQYF. The CDR3 bases are TGCAGCGTTTTAGGGACGTCCCGCACAGATACGCAGTATTTT.